The clone carrying this T cell receptor beta chain has just a few counts. Its matching antigen is unknown. Amplified TCR beta CDR3 regions were obtained using RNA transcripts as template. First-round RT-PCR used HTBI primers; second-round multiplex PCR followed. TCRdb analysed the multiplex PCR reads with MiXCR anew, one entry per CDR3 protein. Among about 480,000 distinct CDR3 sequences, approximately 15% were seen once, and the ten largest hold 9.5% to 10%. V lost 7 bases and J lost 0, with 6 bases in between. The CDR3 runs 11 residues. The V gene's germline CDR1 is SQVTM and CDR2 ANQGSEA. This sample stems from a study of Graves' ophthalmopathy and Graves' hyperthyroidism. The study, taken as a whole, reports: Among thyroid clonotypes expanded above 0.001 frequency, most also appeared in blood.

Patients were left out if they had other autoimmune diseases, uncontrolled infections, pregnancy or lactation. PBMCs were isolated from an approximately 10 ml sample of fresh peripheral blood. The chain is built from TRBV29-1 and TRBJ1-2, with no clear D. The sequencing input was blood. This clonotype was sampled from a woman younger than 45 with Graves' ophthalmopathy. The CDR3 reads CSALANYGYTF. In nucleotides, the CDR3 is TGCAGCGCCTTGGCTAACTATGGCTACACCTTC.